This section outlines one T cell receptor (beta chain) sequence together with its context. V was pared by 1 base and J by 3 bases, with 2 bases of the junction left unmatched. There are 16 residues in the CDR3. Per the germline V gene, CDR1 is SGHNT and CDR2 is YENEEA. These data are taken from a study of blood T cell repertoires in COVID-19. Original processing methods: How many nucleated cells were present was estimated from reference gene primer amplification. Assay: immunoSEQ multiplex PCR; the TCRdb copy retains only in-frame clones and omits some. The V and J calls and clone size are taken from that table; D and trimming were inferred from the DNA. The sample holds roughly 200,000 clones, 65% to 85% seen once.

This TCR was sampled from a man aged 35 to 55 with active or convalescent COVID-19. This chain uses TRBV11-3 with TRBJ2-1; 11 bases fit TRBD2. What was sequenced was peripheral blood. The CDR3 is CASSLATSGNYNEQFF. The CDR3 DNA follows: TGTGCCAGCAGCTTAGCGACTAGCGGGAACTACAATGAGCAGTTCTTC.